This is a list of T cell receptor beta chains from one sample in a study of blood T cell repertoires in COVID-19. The protocol was immunoSEQ multiplex PCR, while the TCRdb copy is restricted to in-frame clones and leaves out a portion. This repertoire shows around 150,000 clones, 80% to 90% found once; its top ten account for about 10%. What was sequenced was peripheral blood. The source is a man in his fifties or sixties with active or convalescent COVID-19. The CDR3 runs from the conserved cysteine through the conserved F or W. D genes are given only for firm matches. A clone size is listed for some rows: how often the clone was seen (once, few, many), or a class if it is expanded.

TRBJ2-7	TRBD2	TRBV5-1	NA	CASSTGTSGRPFSSYEQYF	TGCGCCAGCAGCACCGGGACTAGCGGGAGGCCCTTCAGCTCCTACGAGCAGTACTTC
TRBJ1-1	NA	TRBV7-9	few	CASSLSGVRTEAFF	TGTGCCAGCAGCCTATCAGGGGTTCGGACTGAAGCTTTCTTT
TRBJ1-3	NA	TRBV9	NA	CASSHPFAGAPSGNTIYF	TGTGCCAGCAGCCACCCCTTTGCGGGGGCCCCCTCTGGAAACACCATATATTTT
TRBJ2-7	NA	TRBV4-2	NA	CASSQPGTYEQYF	TGTGCCAGCAGCCAACCAGGTACCTACGAGCAGTACTTC
TRBJ2-7	NA	TRBV24-1	NA	CATTGREDGAYEQYF	TGTGCCACAACTGGGAGAGAGGACGGGGCCTACGAGCAGTACTTC
TRBJ1-4	NA	TRBV18	NA	CASSLTGTYEKLFF	TGTGCCAGCTCCCTGACCGGGACATATGAAAAACTGTTTTTT
TRBJ2-7	NA	TRBV7-9	NA	CASSPPSAGEQYF	TGTGCCAGCAGCCCACCGTCGGCGGGGGAGCAGTACTTC
TRBJ1-1	NA	TRBV6-5	NA	CASTREVNTEAFF	TGTGCCAGCACCCGGGAGGTGAACACTGAAGCTTTCTTT
TRBJ2-1	TRBD2	TRBV27	NA	CASSLSGLAVWYNEQFF	TGTGCCAGCAGTTTATCGGGACTAGCGGTGTGGTACAATGAGCAGTTCTTC
TRBJ2-7	NA	TRBV2	NA	CASSGGGLTYEQYF	TGTGCCAGCAGTGGAGGCGGATTAACCTACGAGCAGTACTTC
TRBJ2-6	NA	TRBV9	NA	CASSPTSTLGPRLRGLTF	TGTGCCAGCAGCCCAACATCGACATTGGGCCCTCGTCTGCGGGGCCTGACTTTC
TRBJ1-4	NA	TRBV4-1	NA	CASSQDLAAGNEKLFF	TGCGCCAGCAGCCAAGATTTGGCGGCAGGGAATGAAAAACTGTTTTTT
TRBJ2-7	NA	TRBV7-2	NA	CASSLAALVSEQYF	TGTGCCAGCAGCTTAGCGGCACTAGTGAGCGAGCAGTACTTC
TRBJ1-2	TRBD1	TRBV9	NA	CASSVEGQGYGYTF	TGTGCCAGCAGCGTAGAGGGACAGGGCTATGGCTACACCTTC
TRBJ2-7	NA	TRBV5-4	NA	CASSPGLSDLTYEQYF	TGTGCCAGCAGCCCGGGACTTTCGGACTTAACCTACGAGCAGTACTTC
TRBJ2-5	NA	TRBV7-9	NA	CASRYFRETQYF	TGTGCCAGCAGGTATTTCCGAGAGACCCAGTACTTC
TRBJ2-7	NA	TRBV7-8	NA	CASSLVQGPYEQYF	TGTGCCAGCAGCTTAGTACAGGGACCATACGAGCAGTACTTC
TRBJ2-2	NA	TRBV28	NA	CASSLVKSLNTGELFF	TGTGCCAGCAGTTTGGTCAAGAGTTTGAACACCGGGGAGCTGTTTTTT
TRBJ1-1	NA	TRBV11-2	NA	CASTSNTLNTEAFF	TGTGCCAGCACCTCGAACACCTTGAACACTGAAGCTTTCTTT
TRBJ1-2	NA	TRBV4-2	NA	CASRGRGGDYGYTF	TGTGCCAGCAGGGGCCGAGGGGGAGACTATGGCTACACCTTC
TRBJ1-2	TRBD1	TRBV2	NA	CASSATWTGGNYGYTF	TGTGCCAGCAGCGCGACCTGGACAGGTGGAAACTATGGCTACACCTTC
TRBJ2-7	NA	TRBV21-1	NA	CARFRDRRYEQYF	TGTGCCAGGTTCCGGGACAGACGCTACGAGCAGTACTTC
TRBJ2-4	TRBD1	TRBV11-2	few	CASSRGQGMENIQYF	TGTGCCAGCAGCCGGGGACAGGGTATGGAAAACATTCAGTACTTC
TRBJ1-4	TRBD1	TRBV2	NA	CASSDPYARQGERIEKLFF	TGTGCCAGCAGTGACCCCTATGCAAGACAGGGGGAGCGGATTGAAAAACTGTTTTTT
TRBJ2-1	TRBD1	TRBV16	NA	CASSQSTGSSYNEQFF	TGTGCCAGCAGCCAATCGACAGGGTCCTCCTACAATGAGCAGTTCTTC